The clone carrying this TCR beta chain was observed many times. Its specificity is unknown. Unique molecular identifiers were incorporated into the prepared TCRbeta library. A single record per CDR3 protein comes from TCRdb applying MiXCR to the PCR reads. The sample records hundreds of thousands of distinct CDR3 sequences, approximately 22% being singletons. The sample is drawn from a study of T-cell reconstitution after alpha-beta-depleted transplantation in children. The germline CDR1 and CDR2 sequences are MNHEY and SVGAGI. The V segment lost 4 bases and the J segment 4 bases; nucleotides outside the gene matches: 10. The CDR3 covers 17 residues. General observations from the study: About two months after transplant, alpha-beta T cells reportedly came from several hundred expanded graft clones. Newly generated T cells supplied most T-cell counts and diversity one year post-transplant. The study traced high day-60 TCRbeta diversity in some patients to surviving recipient T cells and thymic progenitors.

The sequence was obtained from a boy in the first two years of life who had a stem cell transplant for acute myeloid leukemia, so the T cells may come from the graft donor. The material sequenced was PBMCs, mostly from graft donor cells, taken 360 days after TCRalphabeta/CD19-depleted stem cell transplant. The chain joins TRBV6-5 to TRBJ2-3, with 11 bases that match TRBD2. The CDR3 region is CASSSIEASGGPDTQYF. CDR3 bases: TGTGCCAGCAGTTCCATCGAGGCTAGCGGGGGGCCAGATACGCAGTATTTT.